This TCR beta chain is from a study of cytomegalovirus exposure and HLA in healthy donors. Study results and caveats: TCR sequences were mostly rare, though some public TCRs occurred in many donors.

To note about this clone: Its matching antigen is unknown.

Clones were sequenced by immunoSEQ multiplex PCR, and TCRdb holds only the in-frame ones, with some missing. The sample contains more than 20,000 clones, approximately 97% of which appear only once. Germline V gives CDR1 KGHSH, CDR2 LQKENI. Unmatched junction bases numbered 6, after V lost 4 bases and J lost 7 bases. The CDR3 contains 14 residues. Material for sequencing was PBMCs. The TCR comes from a man aged 30 to 39 in good health and CMV-seropositive. This chain links TRBV18 with TRBJ2-1, with 8 bases aligning to TRBD1. CDR3 sequence: CASSRQGFGNEQFF. The CDR3 DNA is TGTGCCAGCTCACGACAGGGGTTTGGGAATGAGCAGTTCTTC.